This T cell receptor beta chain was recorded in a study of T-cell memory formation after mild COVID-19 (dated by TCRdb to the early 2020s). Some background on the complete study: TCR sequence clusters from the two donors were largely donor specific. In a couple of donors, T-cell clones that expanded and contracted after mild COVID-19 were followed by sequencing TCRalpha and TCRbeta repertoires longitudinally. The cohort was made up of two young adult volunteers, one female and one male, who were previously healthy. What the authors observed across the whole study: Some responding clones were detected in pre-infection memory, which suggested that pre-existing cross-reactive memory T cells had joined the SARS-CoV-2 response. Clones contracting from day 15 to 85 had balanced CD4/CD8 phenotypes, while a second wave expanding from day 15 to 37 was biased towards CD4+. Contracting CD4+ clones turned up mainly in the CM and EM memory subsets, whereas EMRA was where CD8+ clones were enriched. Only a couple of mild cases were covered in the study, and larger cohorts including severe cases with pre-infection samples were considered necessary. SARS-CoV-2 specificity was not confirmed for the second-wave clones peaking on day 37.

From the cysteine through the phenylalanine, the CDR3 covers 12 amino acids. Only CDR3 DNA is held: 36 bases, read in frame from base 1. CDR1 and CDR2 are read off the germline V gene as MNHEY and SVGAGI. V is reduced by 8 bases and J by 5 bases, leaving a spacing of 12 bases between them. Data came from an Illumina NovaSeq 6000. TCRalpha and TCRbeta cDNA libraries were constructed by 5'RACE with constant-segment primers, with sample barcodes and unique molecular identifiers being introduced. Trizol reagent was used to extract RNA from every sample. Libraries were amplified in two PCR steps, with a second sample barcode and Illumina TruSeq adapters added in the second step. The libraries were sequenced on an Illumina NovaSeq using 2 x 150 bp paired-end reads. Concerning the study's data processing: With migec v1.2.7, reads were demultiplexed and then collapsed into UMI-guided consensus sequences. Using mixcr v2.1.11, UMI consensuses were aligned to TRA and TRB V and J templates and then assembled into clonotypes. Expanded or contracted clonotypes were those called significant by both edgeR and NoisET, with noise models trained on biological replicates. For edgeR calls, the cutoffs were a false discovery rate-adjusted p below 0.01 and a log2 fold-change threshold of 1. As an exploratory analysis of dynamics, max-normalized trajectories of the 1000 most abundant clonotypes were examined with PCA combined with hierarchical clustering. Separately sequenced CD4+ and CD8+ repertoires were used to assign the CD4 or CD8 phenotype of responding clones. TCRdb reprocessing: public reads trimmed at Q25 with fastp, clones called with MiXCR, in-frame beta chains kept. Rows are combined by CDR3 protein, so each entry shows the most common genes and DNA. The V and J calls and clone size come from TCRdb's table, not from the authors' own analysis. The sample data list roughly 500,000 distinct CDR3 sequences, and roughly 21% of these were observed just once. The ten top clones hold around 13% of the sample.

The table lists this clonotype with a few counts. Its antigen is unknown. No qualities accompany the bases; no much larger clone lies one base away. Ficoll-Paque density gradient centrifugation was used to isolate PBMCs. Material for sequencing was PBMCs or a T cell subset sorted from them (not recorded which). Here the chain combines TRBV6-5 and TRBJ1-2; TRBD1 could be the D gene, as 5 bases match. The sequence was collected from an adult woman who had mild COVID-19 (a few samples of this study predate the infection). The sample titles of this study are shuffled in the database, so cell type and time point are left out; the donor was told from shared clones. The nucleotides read TGTGCCAGCGGCCGCGGGGGTTATGGCTACACCTTC. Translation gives CASGRGGYGYTF.